This TCR beta chain was recovered during a study of blood T cell repertoires in COVID-19. Study as a whole: Donors in the United States, Italy and Spain gave samples during acute or convalescent COVID-19. T cells, B-cell-depleted T cells, or PBMCs supplied cDNA or gDNA.

CDR1 and CDR2 (germline): SEHNR, FQNEAQ (reference sequence). The CDR3 is 14 residues long. Trimming at V came to 5 bases and at J to 3 bases, leaving 6 bases not matched to a gene. Adults between about 18 and 95 years of age took part from fewer than 30 US areas. Methods used by the authors: Amplification from reference gene primers served as the basis for estimated nucleated cell counts. This table comes from immunoSEQ multiplex PCR, and its TCRdb copy is limited to in-frame clones, with some not included. V and J calls and clone size are as listed in that table; D and trimming were resolved from the DNA. There are approximately 200,000 clones in the sample; roughly 88% occur only once, and over 7% lies in the top ten.

This clonotype originated in a woman in her 30s who had recovered from COVID-19. The chain is built from TRBV7-9 and TRBJ2-7; TRBD1 agrees at 8 bases. Sequences were obtained from PBMCs or T cells enriched from blood (not recorded which). CDR3 region: CASSAPGQDYEQYF. The CDR3 region has the DNA TGTGCCAGCAGCGCCCCGGGACAGGACTACGAGCAGTACTTC.